This T cell receptor (beta chain) stems from a study of blood T cell repertoires in COVID-19. At the level of the study: Italy, Spain and the United States were the sources of the convalescent and acute COVID-19 samples. From T cells, B-cell-depleted T cells, or PBMCs came the material, which was cDNA or gDNA.

Authors' processing steps: Using reference gene primer amplification, nucleated cell counts were estimated. Libraries were prepared by immunoSEQ multiplex PCR; TCRdb keeps only in-frame clonotypes and omits some of them. From that table come the V and J calls and clone size; the DNA was used to work out D and trimming. The data show 55,000 to 80,000 clones, about 79% seen once. The CDR3 is made up of 15 amino acids. CDR1 is MNHEY and CDR2 is SVGAGI in the germline V gene. V dropped 6 bases and J dropped 0 bases, with 12 bases sitting between them. This chain uses TRBV6-5 with TRBJ2-1, with D perhaps TRBD2 (6 bases). Sequences were obtained from peripheral blood. This clonotype originated in a man in his 70s with acute or convalescent COVID-19. CDR3 sequence (DNA): TGTGCCAGCAGCGAGACTAGGAGCTCCTACAATGAGCAGTTCTTC. Residues: CASSETRSSYNEQFF.